The 5 T cell receptor beta chains listed next were all sequenced from one sample in a study of blood T cell repertoires in COVID-19. The repertoire was sequenced with immunoSEQ multiplex PCR; TCRdb's copy has only in-frame clones and lacks some. Counted here are around 200,000 clones, more than 85% occurring once; the ten biggest clones make up approximately 2.5%. Sequenced sample: peripheral blood. The receptors originated from a man aged 35-49 years with active or convalescent COVID-19.

V usage is TRBV11-2 and J usage is TRBJ1-2; 9 bases are shared with TRBD1. The CDR3 contains 15 residues. Unmatched junction bases numbered 8, after V lost 5 bases and J lost 4 bases. Germline V gene data show CDR1 as SGHAT and CDR2 as FQNNGV. The CDR3 loop reads CASSATGTGFYGYTF. The CDR3 DNA reads TGTGCCAGCAGCGCCACCGGGACAGGGTTCTATGGCTACACCTTC. The full variable domain, in which reference TRBV11-2 and TRBJ1-2 provide the parts outside the CDR3, is EAGVAQSPRYKIIEKRQSVAFWCNPISGHATLYWYQQILGQGPKLLIQFQNNGVVDDSQLPKDRFSAERLKGVDSTLKIQPAKLEDSAVYLCASSATGTGFYGYTFGSGTRLTVV.

The chain couples TRBV30 to TRBJ2-3; TRBD1 agrees at 8 bases. Germline CDR1 and CDR2: GTSNPN and SVGIG (reference sequence). The V and J ends lost 2 bases and 5 bases, in that order; junction bases with no gene match: 3. The CDR3 loop spans 13 amino acids. The CDR3 DNA reads as TGTGCCTGGAGTATTACAGGGGGAGATACGCAGTATTTT. Translated: CAWSITGGDTQYF.

Only one count was recorded for this clone. A junction boundary mismatches the germline segment, possibly from a read error. The chain recombines TRBV30 with TRBJ2-7; 8 nucleotides align to TRBD1. Germline values: CDR1 GTSNPN, CDR2 SVGIG (reference sequence). This CDR3 has 11 amino acids. The CDR3 sequence is CAWIGPGTGFF. The CDR3 DNA follows: TGTGCCTGGATTGGTCCCGGGACAGGTTTCTTC.

The rearrangement joins TRBV6-2 or TRBV6-3 to TRBJ2-7; D may be TRBD1 (7 bases). Trimming stripped 4 bases from V and 2 bases from J, with 18 bases between. This CDR3 has 16 amino acids. Germline V gives CDR1 MNHEY, CDR2 SVGEGT. CDR3 protein: CASSFRGQGGAYEQYF. The DNA of the CDR3 is TGTGCCAGCAGTTTCCGAGGGCAGGGGGGAGCCTACGAGCAGTACTTC.

The chain links TRBV5-1 to TRBJ2-7, with D perhaps TRBD1 (6 bases). The CDR3 loop spans 16 amino acids. Trimming removed 0 bases at V and 2 bases at J, with 15 bases between. Looked up from germline, CDR1 is SGHRS and CDR2 is YFSETQ. The CDR3 coding sequence is TGCGCCAGCAGCTTGGGAGCAGGGGACCTACCCTACGAGCAGTACTTC. It translates to CASSLGAGDLPYEQYF.